The present TCR beta chain was sequenced within a study of early T cells in non-severe SARS-CoV-2 infection. Study in general: Chains were not paired, and sequencing was done on bulk RNA from unsorted whole blood.

The study, taken as a whole, reports: Anti-spike CD8 specificities were favored by VDJdb matching, whose results missed private and CD4 specificities.

At least ten counts were recorded for this clonotype. The antigen is not known. Trimming left V 4 bases short and J 2 bases short, with 11 bases between. The CDR3 is made up of 14 amino acids. The germline V gene encodes CDR1 SQVTM and CDR2 ANQGSEA. Separate cDNA molecules each had unique molecular identifiers attached to them. MiXCR, applied by TCRdb to the 5' RACE reads, yields one record per CDR3 protein. The repertoire has 25,000 to 35,000 distinct CDR3 sequences, under 6% of them found once; the top ten carry about an eighth. Sequences were obtained from whole blood. The chain couples TRBV29-1 to TRBJ2-2; D gene uncertain. The sequence came from an adult who was a healthcare worker with PCR-confirmed SARS-CoV-2 infection or an uninfected control (not recorded which). The CDR3 spells CSVAGLLNTGELFF. CDR3 nucleotides: TGCAGCGTTGCTGGGCTACTAAACACCGGGGAGCTGTTTTTT.